What follows are 3 T cell receptor beta chains derived from one specimen sequenced in a study of shared T cell receptors in the human thymus. TCRdb keeps only in-frame clones here, not all; method: immunoSEQ multiplex PCR. The sample holds hundreds of thousands of clones, 85% to 90% seen once. These data were likewise used in another study, on human thymus T cells.

Sequenced input: thymocytes. Receptors were obtained from a boy under three years old with a congenital heart defect.

A few counts support this clone. The V call is TRBV7-2, the J call TRBJ2-5; TRBD2 is a possible D gene (6 bases). Trimming took off 1 base at V and 0 bases at J, with 12 bases between the two ends. The CDR3 is made up of 16 amino acids. Looked up from germline, CDR1 is SGHTA and CDR2 is FQGNSA. CDR3 DNA: TGTGCCAGCAGCTTAGGGGGTGGGGGGAACCAAGAGACCCAGTACTTC. It encodes CASSLGGGGNQETQYF.

This chain links TRBV1 with TRBJ2-2; the tabulated D call, TRBD2, remains unverified against the DNA. TRBV1 is classified as a pseudogene. This CDR3 region has 19 residues. This chain's CDR3 is CTSSQASGLAGVKTGELFF. The CDR3 DNA is TGCACCAGCAGCCAAGCCTCAGGACTAGCGGGAGTGAAGACCGGGGAGCTGTTTTTT.

The chain has TRBV2 and TRBJ2-4; no firm D call. CDR1 is SNHLY, CDR2 FYNNEI, per germline. The germline V and J ends were trimmed by 9 bases and 0 bases, with 9 bases remaining between them. CDR3 length: 13 amino acids. The CDR3 nucleotides read TGTGCCAGTGGTTGGGCAGCCAAAAACATTCAGTACTTC. The encoded protein is CASGWAAKNIQYF.